This entry concerns a single TCR beta chain. Its antigen remains unknown. The V gene's germline CDR1 is GTSNPN and CDR2 SVGIG (reference sequence). With V trimmed by 4 bases and J by 5 bases, 9 bases remained unmatched. The CDR3 is 14 residues long. The data derive from a study of cytomegalovirus exposure and HLA in healthy donors. About the study: The same platform was used for the roughly 120 validation repertoires as for the approximately 610 first-cohort repertoires, as reported in a later analysis. Notes on the study in general: The study listed approximately 170 cytomegalovirus-associated TCR beta chains. The classifier was said to identify cytomegalovirus status with high specificity and sensitivity.

The method was immunoSEQ multiplex PCR; TCRdb's version includes in-frame clones alone and lacks a portion of them. Found here are hundreds of thousands of clones, roughly 87% of them singletons; the top ten hold roughly 2%. The donors belonged to the approximately 120-subject validation cohort, separate from the 666-subject first cohort. Sequencing was carried out using PBMCs. This clonotype was sampled from a woman aged 18-35 years in good health and CMV-seropositive. The chain joins TRBV30 to TRBJ2-3, with TRBD2 matching 7 bases. For the CDR3, the DNA is TGTGCCTGGACGCACGGGAGGAGGGAAGATACGCAGTATTTT. Its protein is CAWTHGRREDTQYF.